Below are 15 T cell receptor beta chains sequenced from a single sample in a study of blood T cells in healthy people across ages. For the second PCR, which ran for about 7 to 11 cycles, a sample-barcoded 5' primer and a J-beta primer mix were used. Each CDR3 protein is one row after TCRdb ran MiXCR on the 5' RACE reads. The table records more than 1.4 million distinct CDR3 sequences, 40% to 50% of them present only once. Sequenced material: blood. The receptors derive from a woman aged 18-29 years in good health.

The chain recombines TRBV5-1 with TRBJ1-1; D unresolved. The V end lost 6 bases, the J end lost 5 bases, and 14 bases lay between the germline ends. Germline lookup yields CDR1 SGHRS and CDR2 YFSETQ. The CDR3 loop spans 13 amino acids. CDR3 DNA sequence: TGCGCCAGCACTAACCCCGGAGGAACTGAAGCTTTCTTT. Encoded protein: CASTNPGGTEAFF.

This clonotype has only a few counts. The rearrangement uses TRBV10-3 and TRBJ2-5; 9 bases map to TRBD1. The germline V gene encodes CDR1 ENHRY and CDR2 SYGVKD. The ends lost 4 bases at V and 11 bases at J; junction bases unmatched: 5. The CDR3 has 12 amino acids. CDR3 sequence reads: CAISGQGGEQYF. The CDR3 nucleotides read TGTGCCATCAGTGGACAGGGGGGTGAGCAGTACTTC.

This chain links TRBV20-1 with TRBJ1-5; D may be TRBD1 (6 bases). Germline lookup yields CDR1 DFQATT and CDR2 SNEGSKA (reference sequence). The CDR3 loop spans 13 amino acids. The ends were cut back, 5 bases at V and 0 bases at J, with 8 bases in the middle. CDR3: CSAHRVSNQPQHF. The CDR3, as DNA: TGCAGTGCTCACAGGGTTAGCAATCAGCCCCAGCATTTT.

The chain combines TRBV6-5 with TRBJ2-5; D gene unclear. The CDR3 length is 16 residues. With 0 bases removed from V and 11 bases from J, the gap between germline ends came to 22 bases. CDR1 MNHEY and CDR2 SVGAGI come from the germline V gene. This CDR3 is CASSYSYAQNYNEQYF. The CDR3 coding sequence is TGTGCCAGCAGTTACTCGTATGCTCAAAATTACAATGAGCAGTACTTC.

J is TRBJ1-5 and V is TRBV2, with 9 bases identical to TRBD1. Germline V gene sequence: CDR1 SNHLY, CDR2 FYNNEI. The CDR3 loop spans 15 amino acids. After removal of 3 bases from V and 2 bases from J, the junction contained 2 bases not matched to a gene. CDR3 sequence: CASSEGDRGNQPQHF. CDR3 coding DNA: TGTGCCAGCAGTGAGGGGGACAGGGGCAATCAGCCCCAGCATTTT.

About this clonotype itself: Because it lacks the conserved phenylalanine or tryptophan at the end, this CDR3 is likely a read error. The CDR3, as DNA: TGTGCCAGCAGTGATGACGGACTAGCTAACTCCTACGAGCAGTACCTC. Translation: CASSDDGLANSYEQYL. The genes are TRBV2 and TRBJ2-7, with 8 bases lining up with TRBD2. In germline, CDR1 is SNHLY, CDR2 FYNNEI. The trim removed 3 bases at V and 0 bases at J, leaving 7 bases unmatched. The CDR3 is 16 amino acids.

The chain recombines TRBV20-1 with TRBJ2-5; possible D gene TRBD1, 5 bases. Germline CDR1 reads DFQATT; CDR2 reads SNEGSKA (reference sequence). With 0 bases removed from V and 5 bases from J, the gap between germline ends came to 10 bases. There are 13 residues in the CDR3. CDR3 DNA sequence: TGCAGTGCTAGAGATGTGGGGCCCGAGACCCAGTACTTC. Protein product: CSARDVGPETQYF.

Here the CDR3 reads CSAILEETRNTGELFF. The CDR3 coding sequence is TGCAGCGCCATCCTAGAGGAGACAAGGAACACCGGGGAGCTGTTTTTT. This rearrangement joins TRBV29-1 to TRBJ2-2; D is ambiguous. The CDR3 is 16 residues long. The V and J ends lost 7 bases and 1 base respectively, with 19 bases between them. The germline V gene has CDR1 SQVTM and CDR2 ANQGSEA.

The chain recombines TRBV2 with TRBJ2-7, with D perhaps TRBD2 (5 bases). V was shortened by 2 bases and J by 0 bases, with 8 bases between the two germline ends. Germline V gives CDR1 SNHLY, CDR2 FYNNEI. This CDR3 comprises 14 residues. As DNA, the CDR3 is TGTGCCAGCAGTGAACAGCGGAACTCCTACGAGCAGTACTTC. This encodes CASSEQRNSYEQYF.

V and J are TRBV6-1 and TRBJ1-1; D ambiguous. V was shortened by 4 bases and J by 4 bases, with 10 bases between the two germline ends. The CDR3 consists of 13 residues. CDR1 and CDR2 from the germline V gene are MNHNS and SASEGT. The CDR3 sequence: CASSAKLVTEAFF. The DNA of the CDR3 is TGTGCCAGCAGTGCAAAGTTGGTCACTGAAGCTTTCTTT.

V usage is TRBV5-5 and J usage is TRBJ2-7; 11 bases fit TRBD2. The germline gives CDR1 SGHKS, CDR2 YYEKEE (reference sequence). This CDR3 region has 16 residues. Losses at the gene ends were 2 bases for V and 3 bases for J; bases not matched to a gene: 7. The CDR3 reads CASSLTSGSRFYEQYF. CDR3 bases: TGTGCCAGCAGCTTAACTAGCGGGAGTAGGTTCTACGAGCAGTACTTC.

This chain connects TRBV3-1 to TRBJ2-1; D ambiguous. Trimming stripped 5 bases from V and 10 bases from J, with 12 bases between. The CDR3 sequence is 12 residues long. Germline V CDR1 and CDR2: LGHDT, YNNKEL (reference sequence). DNA for the CDR3: TGTGCCAGCAGCTCCCGGGTCGACGAGCAGTTCTTC. It encodes CASSSRVDEQFF.

Only a few counts were recorded for this clonotype. This chain uses TRBV13 with TRBJ1-6, with no clear D. The ends were cut back, 5 bases at V and 10 bases at J, with 9 bases in the middle. CDR3 length: 12 amino acids. The germline CDR1 and CDR2 sequences are PRHDT and FYEKMQ (reference sequence). The CDR3 loop is CASSPRGSPLHF. CDR3 coding DNA: TGTGCCAGCAGCCCACGAGGATCACCCCTCCACTTT.

The chain recombines TRBV18 with TRBJ1-5, with D unresolved. The CDR3 covers 14 residues. V was shortened by 6 bases and J by 5 bases, with 14 bases between the two germline ends. In germline, CDR1 is KGHSH, CDR2 LQKENI. The CDR3 loop is CASSRGQQYQPQHF. CDR3 bases: TGTGCCAGCTCCCGAGGCCAACAATATCAGCCCCAGCATTTT.

Written as DNA, the CDR3 is TGCAGTGCTGGGCGCGGGAGTGGCAATGAGCAGTTCTTC. Residues: CSAGRGSGNEQFF. The chain uses TRBV20-1 and TRBJ2-1; 7 bases align to TRBD2. V was clipped by 5 bases and J by 6 bases; unmatched bases: 7. CDR1 is DFQATT and CDR2 is SNEGSKA in the germline V gene (reference sequence). The CDR3 is made up of 13 amino acids.